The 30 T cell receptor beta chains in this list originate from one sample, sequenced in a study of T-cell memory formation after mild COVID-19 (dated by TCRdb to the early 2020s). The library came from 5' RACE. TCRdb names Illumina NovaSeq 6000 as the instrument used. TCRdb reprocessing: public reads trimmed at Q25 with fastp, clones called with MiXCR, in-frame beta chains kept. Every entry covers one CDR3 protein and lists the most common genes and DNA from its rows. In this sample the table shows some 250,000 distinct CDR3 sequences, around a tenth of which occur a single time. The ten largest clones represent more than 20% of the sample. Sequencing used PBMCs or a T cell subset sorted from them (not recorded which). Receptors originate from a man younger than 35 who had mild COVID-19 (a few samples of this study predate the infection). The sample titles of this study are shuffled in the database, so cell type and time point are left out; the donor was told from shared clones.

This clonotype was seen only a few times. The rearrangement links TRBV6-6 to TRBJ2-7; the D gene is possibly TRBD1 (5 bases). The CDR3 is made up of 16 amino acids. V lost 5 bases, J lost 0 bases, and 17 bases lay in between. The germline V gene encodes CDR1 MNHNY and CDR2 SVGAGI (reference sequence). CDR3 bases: TGTGCCAGCAGTCCAAGTCTGGGGCTGGACTCCTACGAGCAGTACTTC. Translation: CASSPSLGLDSYEQYF.

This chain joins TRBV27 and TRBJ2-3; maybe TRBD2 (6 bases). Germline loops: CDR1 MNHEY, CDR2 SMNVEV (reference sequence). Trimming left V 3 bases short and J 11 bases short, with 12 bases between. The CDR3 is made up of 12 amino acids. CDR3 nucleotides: TGTGCCAGCAGTTTCGGGAGTTTTGGGCAGTATTTT. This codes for CASSFGSFGQYF.

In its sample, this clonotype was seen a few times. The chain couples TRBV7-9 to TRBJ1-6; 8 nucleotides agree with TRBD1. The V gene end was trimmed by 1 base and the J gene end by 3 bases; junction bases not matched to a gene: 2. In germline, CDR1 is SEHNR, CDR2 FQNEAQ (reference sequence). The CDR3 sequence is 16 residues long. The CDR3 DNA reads TGTGCCAGCAGCTTAGTGGGACAGGTCTATAATTCACCCCTCCACTTT. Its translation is CASSLVGQVYNSPLHF.

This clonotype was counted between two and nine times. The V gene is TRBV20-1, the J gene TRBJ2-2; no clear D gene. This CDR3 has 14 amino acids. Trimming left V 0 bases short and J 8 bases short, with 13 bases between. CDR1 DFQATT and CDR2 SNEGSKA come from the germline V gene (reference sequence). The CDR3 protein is CSARDLPDRGELFF. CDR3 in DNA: TGCAGTGCTAGAGATTTACCAGATAGAGGGGAGCTGTTTTTT.

The CDR3 loop is CASSSQVDGNEKLFF. The CDR3 nucleotides read TGTGCCAGCAGCTCCCAGGTCGACGGGAATGAAAAACTGTTTTTT. The rearrangement joins TRBV7-2 to TRBJ1-4; D remains ambiguous. This CDR3 is built from 15 residues. Trimming cost V 4 bases and J 5 bases, with 14 bases left between them. Germline CDR1 is SGHTA and CDR2 is FQGNSA. Filled out from reference TRBV7-2 and TRBJ1-4, the complete variable domain reads GAGVSQSPSNKVTEKGKDVELRCDPISGHTALYWYRQSLGQGLEFLIYFQGNSAPDKSGLPSDRFSAERTGGSVSTLTIQRTQQEDSAVYLCASSSQVDGNEKLFFGSGTQLSVL.

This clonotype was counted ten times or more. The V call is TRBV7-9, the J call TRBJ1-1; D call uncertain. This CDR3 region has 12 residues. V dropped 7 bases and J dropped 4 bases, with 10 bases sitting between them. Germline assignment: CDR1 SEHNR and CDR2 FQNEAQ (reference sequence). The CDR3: CASTIVLTEAFF. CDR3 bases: TGTGCCAGCACCATCGTACTCACTGAAGCTTTCTTT.

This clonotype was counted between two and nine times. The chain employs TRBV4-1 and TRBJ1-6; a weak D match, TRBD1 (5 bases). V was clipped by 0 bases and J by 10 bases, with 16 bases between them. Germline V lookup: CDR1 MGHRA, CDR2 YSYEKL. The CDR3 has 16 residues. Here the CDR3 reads CASSQDPQGSGSPLHF. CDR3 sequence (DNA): TGCGCCAGCAGCCAAGATCCTCAGGGTTCGGGCTCACCCCTCCACTTT.

The CDR3 DNA sequence: TGCAGTGCTAGCGGGGAGGCCTACAATGAGCAGTTCTTC. It encodes CSASGEAYNEQFF. The rearrangement links TRBV20-1 to TRBJ2-1; D might be TRBD2 (6 bases). The V gene lost 3 bases and the J gene lost 2 bases, with 8 bases spanning the gap. Germline values: CDR1 DFQATT, CDR2 SNEGSKA (reference sequence). The CDR3 has 13 amino acids.

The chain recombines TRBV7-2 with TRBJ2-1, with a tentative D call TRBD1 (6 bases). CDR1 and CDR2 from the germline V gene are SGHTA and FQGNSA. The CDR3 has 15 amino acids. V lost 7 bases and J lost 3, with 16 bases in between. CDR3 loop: CASKTSTGIYNEQFF. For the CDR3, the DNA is TGTGCCAGCAAAACCTCGACAGGAATCTACAATGAGCAGTTCTTC.

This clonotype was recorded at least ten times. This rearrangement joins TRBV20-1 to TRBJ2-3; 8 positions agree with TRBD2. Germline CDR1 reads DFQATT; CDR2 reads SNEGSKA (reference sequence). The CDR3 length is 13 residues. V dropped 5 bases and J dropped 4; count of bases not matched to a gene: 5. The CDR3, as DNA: TGCAGTGCTGAAGCGGGGGCCTCAGATACGCAGTATTTT. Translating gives CSAEAGASDTQYF.

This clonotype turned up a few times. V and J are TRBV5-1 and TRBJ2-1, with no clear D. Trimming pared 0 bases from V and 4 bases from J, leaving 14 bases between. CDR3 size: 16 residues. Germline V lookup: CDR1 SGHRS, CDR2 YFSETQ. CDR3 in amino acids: CASSLAEAGIYNEQFF. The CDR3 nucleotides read TGCGCCAGCAGCTTGGCCGAGGCAGGTATTTACAATGAGCAGTTCTTC.

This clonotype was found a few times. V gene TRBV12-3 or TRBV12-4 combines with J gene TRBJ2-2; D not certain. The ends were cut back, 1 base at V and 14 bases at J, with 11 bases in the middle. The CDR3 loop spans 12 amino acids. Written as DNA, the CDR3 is TGTGCCAGCAGTTTAGTTCTGGGTGAACTGTTTTTT. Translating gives CASSLVLGELFF.

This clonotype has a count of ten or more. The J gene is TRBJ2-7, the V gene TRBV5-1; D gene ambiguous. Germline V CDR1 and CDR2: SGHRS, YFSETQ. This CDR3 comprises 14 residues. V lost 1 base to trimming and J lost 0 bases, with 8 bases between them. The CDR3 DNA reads TGCGCCAGCAGCTTGAGTGGTTACTCCTACGAGCAGTACTTC. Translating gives CASSLSGYSYEQYF.

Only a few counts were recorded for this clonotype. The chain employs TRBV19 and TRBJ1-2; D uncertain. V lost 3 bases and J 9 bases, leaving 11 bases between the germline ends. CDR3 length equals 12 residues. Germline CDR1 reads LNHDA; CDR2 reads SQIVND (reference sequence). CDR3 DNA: TGTGCCAGTAGTATCGTCAACAGCCGCTACACCTTC. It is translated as CASSIVNSRYTF. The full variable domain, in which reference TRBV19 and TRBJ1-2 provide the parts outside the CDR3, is DGGITQSPKYLFRKEGQNVTLSCEQNLNHDAMYWYRQDPGQGLRLIYYSQIVNDFQKGDIAEGYSVSREKKESFPLTVTSAQKNPTAFYLCASSIVNSRYTFGSGTRLTVV.

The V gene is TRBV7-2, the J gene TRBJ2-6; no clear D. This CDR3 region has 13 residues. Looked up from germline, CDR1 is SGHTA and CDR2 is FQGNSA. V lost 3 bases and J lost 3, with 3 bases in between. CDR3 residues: CASSFFGANVLTF. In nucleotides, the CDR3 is TGTGCCAGCAGCTTTTTTGGGGCCAACGTCCTGACTTTC.

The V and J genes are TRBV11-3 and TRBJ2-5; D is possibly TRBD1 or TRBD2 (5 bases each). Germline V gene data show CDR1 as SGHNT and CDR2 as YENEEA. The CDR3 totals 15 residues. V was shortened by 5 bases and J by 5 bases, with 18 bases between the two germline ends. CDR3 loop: CASSPRLGESETQYF. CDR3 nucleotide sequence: TGTGCCAGCAGCCCCCGTTTGGGGGAGTCCGAGACCCAGTACTTC.

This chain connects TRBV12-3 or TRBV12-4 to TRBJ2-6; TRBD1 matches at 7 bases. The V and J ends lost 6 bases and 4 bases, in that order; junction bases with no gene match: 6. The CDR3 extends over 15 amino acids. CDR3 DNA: TGTGCCAGCAGCATCGGGACAGCCGGGGCCAACGTCCTGACTTTC. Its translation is CASSIGTAGANVLTF.

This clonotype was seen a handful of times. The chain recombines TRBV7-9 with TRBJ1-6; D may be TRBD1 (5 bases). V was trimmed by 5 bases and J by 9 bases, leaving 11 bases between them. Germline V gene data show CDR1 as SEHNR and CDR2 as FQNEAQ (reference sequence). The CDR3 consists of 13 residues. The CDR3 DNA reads TGTGCCAGCAGCCGGGACCGGGGTTCACCCCTCCACTTT. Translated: CASSRDRGSPLHF.

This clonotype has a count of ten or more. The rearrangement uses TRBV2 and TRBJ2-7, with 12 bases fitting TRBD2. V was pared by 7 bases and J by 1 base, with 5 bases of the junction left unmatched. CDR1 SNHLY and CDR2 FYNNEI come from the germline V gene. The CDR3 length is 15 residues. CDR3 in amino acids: CASTPTSGGSYEQYF. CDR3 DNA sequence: TGTGCCAGCACTCCGACTAGCGGGGGATCCTACGAGCAGTACTTC.

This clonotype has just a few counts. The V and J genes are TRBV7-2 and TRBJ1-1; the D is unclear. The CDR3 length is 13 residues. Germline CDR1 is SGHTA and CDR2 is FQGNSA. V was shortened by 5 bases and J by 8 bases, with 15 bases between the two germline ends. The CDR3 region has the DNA TGTGCCAGCAGCCCATACCATCGCACAGAAGCTTTCTTT. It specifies CASSPYHRTEAFF. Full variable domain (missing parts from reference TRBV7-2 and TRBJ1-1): GAGVSQSPSNKVTEKGKDVELRCDPISGHTALYWYRQSLGQGLEFLIYFQGNSAPDKSGLPSDRFSAERTGGSVSTLTIQRTQQEDSAVYLCASSPYHRTEAFFGQGTRLTVV.

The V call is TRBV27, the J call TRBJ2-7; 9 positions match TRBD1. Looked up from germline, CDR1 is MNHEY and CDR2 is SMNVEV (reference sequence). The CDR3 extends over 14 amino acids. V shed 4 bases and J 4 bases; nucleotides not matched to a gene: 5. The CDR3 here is CASSSGTGPYEQYV. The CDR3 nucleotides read TGTGCCAGCAGTTCCGGGACAGGGCCTTACGAGCAGTACGTC.

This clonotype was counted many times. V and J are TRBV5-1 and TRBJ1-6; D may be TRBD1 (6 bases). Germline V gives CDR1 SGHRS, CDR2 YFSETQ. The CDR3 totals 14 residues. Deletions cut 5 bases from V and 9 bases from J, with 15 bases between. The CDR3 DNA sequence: TGCGCCAGCAGTCAGGGGCGAGTAGGTTCACCCCTCCACTTT. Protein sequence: CASSQGRVGSPLHF.

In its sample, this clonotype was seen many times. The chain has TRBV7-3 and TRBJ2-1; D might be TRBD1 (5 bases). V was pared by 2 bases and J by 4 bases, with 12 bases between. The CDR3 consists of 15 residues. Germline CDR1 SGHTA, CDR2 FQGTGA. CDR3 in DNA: TGTGCCAGCAGCTTAGGTCAGGGCCTGTACAATGAGCAGTTCTTC. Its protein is CASSLGQGLYNEQFF.

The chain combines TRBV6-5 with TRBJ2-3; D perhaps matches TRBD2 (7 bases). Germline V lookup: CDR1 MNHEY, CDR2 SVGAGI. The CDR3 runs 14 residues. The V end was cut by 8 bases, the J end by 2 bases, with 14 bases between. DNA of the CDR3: TGTGCCAGCGCACGGGGGGCCGTCACAGATACGCAGTATTTT. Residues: CASARGAVTDTQYF.

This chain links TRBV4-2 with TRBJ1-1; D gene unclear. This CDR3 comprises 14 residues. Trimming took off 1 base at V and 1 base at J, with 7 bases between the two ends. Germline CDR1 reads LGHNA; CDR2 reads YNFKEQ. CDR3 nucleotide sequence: TGTGCCAGCAGCCAAGTACTGTCGAACACTGAAGCTTTCTTT. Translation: CASSQVLSNTEAFF.

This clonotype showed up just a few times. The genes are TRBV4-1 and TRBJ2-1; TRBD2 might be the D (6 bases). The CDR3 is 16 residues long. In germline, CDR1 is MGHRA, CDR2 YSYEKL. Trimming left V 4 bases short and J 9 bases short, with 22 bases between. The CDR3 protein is CASSREPRGGMAEQFF. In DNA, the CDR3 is TGCGCCAGCAGCCGGGAACCCCGTGGGGGGATGGCTGAGCAGTTCTTC.

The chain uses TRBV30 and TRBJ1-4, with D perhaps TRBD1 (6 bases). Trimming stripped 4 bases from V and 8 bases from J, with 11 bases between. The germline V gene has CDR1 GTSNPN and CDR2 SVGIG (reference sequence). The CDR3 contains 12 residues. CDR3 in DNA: TGTGCCTGGAACAGGGTGCACGAAAAACTGTTTTTT. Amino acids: CAWNRVHEKLFF.

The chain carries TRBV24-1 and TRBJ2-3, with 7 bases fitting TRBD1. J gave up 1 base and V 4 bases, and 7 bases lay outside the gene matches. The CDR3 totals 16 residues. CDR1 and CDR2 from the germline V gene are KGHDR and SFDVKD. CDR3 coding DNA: TGTGCCACCAGTGACCCGGGACAGTTCGGCACAGATACGCAGTATTTT. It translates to CATSDPGQFGTDTQYF.

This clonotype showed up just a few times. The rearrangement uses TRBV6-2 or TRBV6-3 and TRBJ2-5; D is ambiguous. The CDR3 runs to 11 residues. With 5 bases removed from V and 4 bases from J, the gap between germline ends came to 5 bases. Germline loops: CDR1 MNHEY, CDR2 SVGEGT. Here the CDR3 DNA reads TGTGCCAGCAGTATCAGAGAGACCCAGTACTTC. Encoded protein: CASSIRETQYF.

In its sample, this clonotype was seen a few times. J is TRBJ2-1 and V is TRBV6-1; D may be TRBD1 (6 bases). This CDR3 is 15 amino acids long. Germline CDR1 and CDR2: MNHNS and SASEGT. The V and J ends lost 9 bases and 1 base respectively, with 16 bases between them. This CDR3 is CASVSGVASYNEQFF. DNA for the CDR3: TGTGCCAGTGTTTCAGGGGTGGCGTCCTACAATGAGCAGTTCTTC.